What follows are 26 T cell receptor beta chains derived from one specimen sequenced in a study of shared clonotypes between healthy human individuals. Data came from immunoSEQ multiplex PCR; TCRdb stores just in-frame clones and leaves some out. This table has 2 million to 3 million clones, roughly 93% appearing once. Sequenced: naive CD4+ T cells from PBMCs. The subset here: CD45RA+ positively selected. The source is a man aged 18-30 years in good health. Some clones in this sample may be carry-over from other donors' samples.

The chain recombines TRBV4-3 with TRBJ2-1; D gene uncertain. CDR1 is LGHNA, CDR2 YSLEER, per germline. V shed 1 base and J shed 4 bases, with 8 bases lying between them. The CDR3 contains 14 residues. The CDR3 DNA follows: TGCGCCAGCAGCCAAGGAGGCAATTACAATGAGCAGTTCTTC. As protein: CASSQGGNYNEQFF.

This clone was seen a few times. This chain links TRBV19 with TRBJ1-1; D is ambiguous. Trimming removed 5 bases at V and 4 bases at J, with 14 bases between. Germline V gene data show CDR1 as LNHDA and CDR2 as SQIVND (reference sequence). This CDR3 is built from 14 residues. In nucleotides, the CDR3 is TGTGCCAGTAGTTTTTTCGGGCGTTCCACTGAAGCTTTCTTT. Protein: CASSFFGRSTEAFF.

The V and J genes are TRBV28 and TRBJ2-3; TRBD2 matches at 9 bases. The CDR3 length is 15 residues. V lost 7 bases and J lost 0; bases outside the gene matches: 5. Germline V gene sequence: CDR1 MDHEN, CDR2 SYDVKM. CDR3 sequence reads: CASTNSGRSTDTQYF. Here the CDR3 DNA reads TGTGCCAGCACAAATAGCGGGAGAAGCACAGATACGCAGTATTTT.

This clone was seen a single time. The chain is built from TRBV7-2 and TRBJ2-7; either TRBD1 or TRBD2 may fit D (5 bases each). CDR3 size: 13 residues. Germline V gives CDR1 SGHTA, CDR2 FQGNSA. The ends were cut back, 3 bases at V and 7 bases at J, with 13 bases in the middle. For the CDR3, the DNA is TGTGCCAGCAGCTTCGACGGGGCGGGTGAGCAGTACTTC. It encodes CASSFDGAGEQYF.

This chain links TRBV5-1 with TRBJ2-2; D ambiguous. V was trimmed by 1 base and J by 7 bases, leaving 8 bases between them. Germline lookup yields CDR1 SGHRS and CDR2 YFSETQ. There are 13 residues in the CDR3. The CDR3 DNA reads as TGCGCCAGCAGCTTGTTTGTGGGCGGGGAGCTGTTTTTT. Its protein is CASSLFVGGELFF.

The rearrangement uses TRBV29-1 and TRBJ2-6, with D hard to call. The CDR3 extends over 13 amino acids. V dropped 1 base and J dropped 1 base, with 2 bases sitting between them. Germline loops: CDR1 SQVTM, CDR2 ANQGSEA. As DNA, the CDR3 is TGCAGCGTTGAAGCTTCTGGGGCCAACGTCCTGACTTTC. It encodes CSVEASGANVLTF.

In the case of this clone: The same CDR3 can be traced to other DNA sequences in this sample. The rearrangement links TRBV18 to TRBJ1-1; 7 bases line up with TRBD1. Per the germline V gene, CDR1 is KGHSH and CDR2 is LQKENI. The V gene end was trimmed by 4 bases and the J gene end by 4 bases; junction bases not matched to a gene: 3. The CDR3 sequence is 13 residues long. CDR3 region: CASSQGARTEAFF. CDR3 nucleotide sequence: TGTGCCAGCTCACAGGGGGCGCGCACTGAAGCTTTCTTT.

V usage is TRBV18 and J usage is TRBJ2-6; D remains ambiguous. The CDR3 runs 18 residues. V was shortened by 3 bases and J by 2 bases, with 17 bases between the two germline ends. Per the germline V gene, CDR1 is KGHSH and CDR2 is LQKENI. CDR3 region: CASSPVVRPSPGANVLTF. The DNA for the CDR3 is TGTGCCAGCTCACCGGTGGTACGACCTTCGCCTGGGGCCAACGTCCTGACTTTC.

V gene TRBV7-6 combines with J gene TRBJ1-1; D remains ambiguous. This CDR3 contains 14 residues. V dropped 5 bases and J dropped 1 base, with 11 bases sitting between them. The germline V gene encodes CDR1 SGHVS and CDR2 FNYEAQ. The CDR3 loop is CASSRIYRNTEAFF. The CDR3 DNA reads TGTGCCAGCAGCCGAATCTACAGGAACACTGAAGCTTTCTTT.

The chain links TRBV25-1 to TRBJ2-7; D is perhaps TRBD1 (5 bases). Per germline, CDR1 MGHDK and CDR2 SYGVNS. This CDR3 is 13 amino acids long. V gave up 6 bases and J gave up 1 base, with 10 bases separating them. CDR3 residues: CASRERQSYEQYF. CDR3 bases: TGTGCCAGCAGGGAAAGACAGTCCTACGAGCAGTACTTC.

J is TRBJ2-1 and V is TRBV2; tentatively, D is TRBD2 (5 bases). In germline, CDR1 is SNHLY, CDR2 FYNNEI. V was pared by 7 bases and J by 9 bases, with 13 bases between. The length of the CDR3 is 12 residues. Written as DNA, the CDR3 is TGTGCCAGCATAGTTCTAGCTGGTGAGCAGTTCTTC. Its translation: CASIVLAGEQFF.

Remarks on this clone: The same CDR3 arises from other DNA sequences in this sample as well. V gene TRBV20-1 combines with J gene TRBJ2-7, with D unclear. This CDR3 is 11 amino acids long. Trimming pared 3 bases from V and 4 bases from J, leaving 7 bases between. CDR1 is DFQATT, CDR2 SNEGSKA, per germline (reference sequence). The CDR3 DNA follows: TGCAGTGCTAGCCTCCCGTACGAGCAGTACTTC. As protein: CSASLPYEQYF.

The chain carries TRBV14 and TRBJ1-2; D call uncertain. The V gene lost 1 base and the J gene lost 4 bases, with 7 bases spanning the gap. The CDR3 runs 13 residues. Germline assignment: CDR1 SGHDN and CDR2 FVKESK. The CDR3: CASSQVNSYGYTF. CDR3 in DNA: TGTGCCAGCAGCCAAGTGAACAGCTATGGCTACACCTTC.

This clone has a handful of counts. The chain recombines TRBV7-3 with TRBJ1-1; the D gene is possibly TRBD1 (6 bases). The CDR3 contains 14 residues. V dropped 5 bases and J dropped 0 bases, with 10 bases sitting between them. Germline CDR1 SGHTA, CDR2 FQGTGA. Here the CDR3 reads CASSPGQMNTEAFF. CDR3 sequence (DNA): TGTGCCAGCAGCCCGGGACAAATGAACACTGAAGCTTTCTTT. Looking up the rest from reference TRBV7-3 and TRBJ1-1 gives the full variable domain: GAGVSQTPSNKVTEKGKYVELRCDPISGHTALYWYRQSLGQGPEFLIYFQGTGAADDSGLPNDRFFAVRPEGSVSTLKIQRTERGDSAVYLCASSPGQMNTEAFFGQGTRLTVV.

The chain's CDR3 is CAWSEGVLPTEAFF. DNA for the CDR3: TGTGCCTGGAGTGAAGGGGTACTTCCCACTGAAGCTTTCTTT. The genes are TRBV30 and TRBJ1-1, with D possibly matching TRBD1 (5 bases). The V gene's germline CDR1 is GTSNPN and CDR2 SVGIG (reference sequence). The CDR3 runs 14 residues. V gave up 1 base and J gave up 4 bases, with 13 bases separating them.

Concerning this clone itself: Additional DNA sequences in this sample encode the identical CDR3. V usage is TRBV28 and J usage is TRBJ2-7; TRBD2 aligns across 7 bases. CDR1 is MDHEN, CDR2 SYDVKM, per germline. J was trimmed by 0 bases and V by 3 bases; bases with no gene match: 2. CDR3 size: 14 residues. The CDR3 region is CASSLGGTSYEQYF. DNA of the CDR3: TGTGCCAGCAGTTTGGGAGGGACCTCCTACGAGCAGTACTTC.

This chain links TRBV27 with TRBJ2-2; no clear D. Deletions cut 7 bases from V and 0 bases from J, with 12 bases between. The CDR3 totals 15 residues. Germline-derived CDR1 and CDR2 are MNHEY and SMNVEV (reference sequence). The CDR3 nucleotides are TGTGCCAGCATAAATCGGCTGACGAACACCGGGGAGCTGTTTTTT. Translation gives CASINRLTNTGELFF.

The J gene is TRBJ2-3, the V gene TRBV30; D not resolved. The CDR3 extends over 14 amino acids. V was trimmed by 0 bases and J by 3 bases, leaving 10 bases between them. Looked up from germline, CDR1 is GTSNPN and CDR2 is SVGIG (reference sequence). Written as DNA, the CDR3 is TGTGCCTGGAGTGTAGGGCTCCTTACAGATACGCAGTATTTT. This codes for CAWSVGLLTDTQYF.

This sequence joins TRBV6-1 and TRBJ2-3; no reliable D call. The CDR3 has 13 residues. Deletions cut 6 bases from V and 0 bases from J, with 7 bases between. Looked up from germline, CDR1 is MNHNS and CDR2 is SASEGT. The CDR3 protein is CASRLLSTDTQYF. The CDR3, as DNA: TGTGCCAGCAGATTGCTTAGCACAGATACGCAGTATTTT.

The chain is built from TRBV12-5 and TRBJ2-3; D is unresolved. This CDR3 is built from 12 residues. The ends were cut back, 7 bases at V and 1 base at J, with 6 bases in the middle. Germline V gene lookup returns CDR1 LGHNT and CDR2 FRNRAP. The CDR3 reads CASAIRTDTQYF. CDR3 nucleotide sequence: TGTGCTAGTGCTATCCGCACAGATACGCAGTATTTT. The full variable domain, completed using reference TRBV12-5 and TRBJ2-3, is DARVTQTPRHKVTEMGQEVTMRCQPILGHNTVFWYRQTMMQGLELLAYFRNRAPLDDSGMPKDRFSAEMPDATLATLKIQPSEPRDSAVYFCASAIRTDTQYFGPGTRLTVL.

The chain joins TRBV28 to TRBJ2-1; maybe TRBD2 (6 bases). This CDR3 region has 16 residues. The V end lost 4 bases, the J end lost 7 bases, and 20 bases lay between the germline ends. In germline, CDR1 is MDHEN, CDR2 SYDVKM. CDR3 nucleotide sequence: TGTGCCAGCAGTTCACCCCCGGGACTTGTCTTTAATGAGCAGTTCTTC. Protein sequence: CASSSPPGLVFNEQFF.

This clone was counted only a few times. The chain has TRBV29-1 and TRBJ1-1, with D unresolved. The CDR3 totals 13 residues. Germline V gene lookup returns CDR1 SQVTM and CDR2 ANQGSEA. Trimming shortened V by 5 bases and J by 0 bases, and 10 bases separated the two germline ends. The CDR3 DNA is TGCAGCGTTAACGGACTCATGAACACTGAAGCTTTCTTT. Its translation is CSVNGLMNTEAFF.

The chain combines TRBV14 with TRBJ2-5, with 7 nucleotides matching TRBD1. Germline trimming cut 5 bases from V and 2 bases from J; bases unmatched to any gene: 14. From germline, CDR1 is SGHDN and CDR2 FVKESK. The CDR3 sequence is 17 residues long. The CDR3 DNA follows: TGTGCCAGCAGCAATGAGTGGACAGGACAGTTACAAGAGACCCAGTACTTC. It is translated as CASSNEWTGQLQETQYF.

This rearrangement joins TRBV14 to TRBJ1-4; no clear D. CDR3 length: 12 amino acids. Deletions cut 2 bases from V and 3 bases from J, with 1 base between. The V gene's germline CDR1 is SGHDN and CDR2 FVKESK. CDR3 sequence: CASSQSNEKLFF. The CDR3 nucleotides read TGTGCCAGCAGCCAATCTAATGAAAAACTGTTTTTT. Variable domain in full (rest from reference TRBV14 and TRBJ1-4): EAGVTQFPSHSVIEKGQTVTLRCDPISGHDNLYWYRRVMGKEIKFLLHFVKESKQDESGMPNNRFLAERTGGTYSTLKVQPAELEDSGVYFCASSQSNEKLFFGSGTQLSVL.

The chain has TRBV9 and TRBJ2-3; 7 bases fit TRBD2. V lost 0 bases to trimming and J lost 7 bases; unmatched junction nucleotides: 5. Germline V gives CDR1 SGDLS, CDR2 YYNGEE. This CDR3 has 14 residues. The DNA of the CDR3 is TGTGCCAGCAGCGTAGGGGCGGGAGAAAATACGCAGTATTTT. Protein sequence: CASSVGAGENTQYF.

CDR3 DNA: TGTGCCAGCATCAACAGCGGGAGTTCCTACGAGCAGTACTTC. Its translation is CASINSGSSYEQYF. The chain uses TRBV28 and TRBJ2-7; 8 bases map to TRBD2. The CDR3 sequence is 14 residues long. Germline lookup yields CDR1 MDHEN and CDR2 SYDVKM. V lost 7 bases and J lost 1; bases outside the gene matches: 6.